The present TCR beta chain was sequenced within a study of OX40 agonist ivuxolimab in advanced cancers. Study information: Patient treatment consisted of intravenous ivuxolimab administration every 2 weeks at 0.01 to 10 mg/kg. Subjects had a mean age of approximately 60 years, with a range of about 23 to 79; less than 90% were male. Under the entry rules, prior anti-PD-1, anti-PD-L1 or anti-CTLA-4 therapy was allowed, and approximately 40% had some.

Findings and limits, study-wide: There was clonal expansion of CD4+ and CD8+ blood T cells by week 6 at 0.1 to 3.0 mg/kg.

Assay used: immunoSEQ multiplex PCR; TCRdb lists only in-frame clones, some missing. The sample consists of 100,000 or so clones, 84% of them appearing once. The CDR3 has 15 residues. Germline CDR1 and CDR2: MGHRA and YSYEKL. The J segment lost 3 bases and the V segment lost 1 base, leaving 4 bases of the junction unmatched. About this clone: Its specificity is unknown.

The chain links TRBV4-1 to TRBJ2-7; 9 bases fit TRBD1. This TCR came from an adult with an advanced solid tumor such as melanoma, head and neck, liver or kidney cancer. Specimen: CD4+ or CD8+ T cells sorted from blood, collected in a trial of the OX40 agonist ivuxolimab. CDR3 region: CASSQGDREFYEQYF. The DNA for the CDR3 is TGCGCCAGCAGCCAAGGGGACAGGGAATTCTACGAGCAGTACTTC.